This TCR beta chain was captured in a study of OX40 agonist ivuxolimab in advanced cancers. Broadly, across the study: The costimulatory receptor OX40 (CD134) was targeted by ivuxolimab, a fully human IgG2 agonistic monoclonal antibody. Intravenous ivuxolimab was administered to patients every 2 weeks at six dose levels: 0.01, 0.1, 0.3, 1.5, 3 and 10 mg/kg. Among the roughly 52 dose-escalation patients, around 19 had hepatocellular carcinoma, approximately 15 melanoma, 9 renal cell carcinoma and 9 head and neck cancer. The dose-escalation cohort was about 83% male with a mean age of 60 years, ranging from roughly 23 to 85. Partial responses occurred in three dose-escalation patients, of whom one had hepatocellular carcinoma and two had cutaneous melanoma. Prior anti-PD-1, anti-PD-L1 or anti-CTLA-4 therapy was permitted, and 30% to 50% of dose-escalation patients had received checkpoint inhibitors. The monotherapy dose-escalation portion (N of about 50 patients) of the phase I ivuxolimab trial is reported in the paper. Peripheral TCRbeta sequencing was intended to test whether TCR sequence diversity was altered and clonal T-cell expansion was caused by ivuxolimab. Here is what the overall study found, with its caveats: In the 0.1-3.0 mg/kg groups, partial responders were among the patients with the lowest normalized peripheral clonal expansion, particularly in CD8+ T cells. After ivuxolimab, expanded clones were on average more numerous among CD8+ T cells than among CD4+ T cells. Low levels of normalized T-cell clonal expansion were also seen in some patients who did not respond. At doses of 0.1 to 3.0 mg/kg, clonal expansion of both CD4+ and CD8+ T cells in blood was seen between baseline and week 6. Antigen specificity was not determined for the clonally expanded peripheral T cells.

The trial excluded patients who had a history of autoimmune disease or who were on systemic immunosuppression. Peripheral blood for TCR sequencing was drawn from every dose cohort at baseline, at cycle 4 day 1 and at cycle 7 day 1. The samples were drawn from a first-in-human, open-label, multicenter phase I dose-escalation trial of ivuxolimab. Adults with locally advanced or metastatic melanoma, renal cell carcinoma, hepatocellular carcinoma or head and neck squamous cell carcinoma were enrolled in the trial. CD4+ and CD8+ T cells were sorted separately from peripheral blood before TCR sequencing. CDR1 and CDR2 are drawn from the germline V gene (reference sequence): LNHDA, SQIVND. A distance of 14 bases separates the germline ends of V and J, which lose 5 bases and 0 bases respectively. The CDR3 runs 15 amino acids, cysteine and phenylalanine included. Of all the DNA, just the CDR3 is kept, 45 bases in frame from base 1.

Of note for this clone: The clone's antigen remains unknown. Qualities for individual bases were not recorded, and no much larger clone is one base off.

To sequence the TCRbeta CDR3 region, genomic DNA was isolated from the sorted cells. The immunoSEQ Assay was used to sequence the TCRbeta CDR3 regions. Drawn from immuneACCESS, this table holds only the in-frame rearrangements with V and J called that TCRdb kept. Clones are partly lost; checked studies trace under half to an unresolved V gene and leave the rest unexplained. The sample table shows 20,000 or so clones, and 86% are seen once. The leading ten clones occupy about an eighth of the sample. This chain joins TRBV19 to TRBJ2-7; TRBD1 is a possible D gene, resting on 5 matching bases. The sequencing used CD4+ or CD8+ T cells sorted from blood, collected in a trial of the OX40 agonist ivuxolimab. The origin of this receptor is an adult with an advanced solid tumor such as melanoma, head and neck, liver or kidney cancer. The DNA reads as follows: TGTGCCAGTAGTTGGGGCAGGATGAGCTCCTACGAGCAGTACTTC. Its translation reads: CASSWGRMSSYEQYF. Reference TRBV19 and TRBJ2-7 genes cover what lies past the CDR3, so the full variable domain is DGGITQSPKYLFRKEGQNVTLSCEQNLNHDAMYWYRQDPGQGLRLIYYSQIVNDFQKGDIAEGYSVSREKKESFPLTVTSAQKNPTAFYLCASSWGRMSSYEQYFGPGTRLTVT.